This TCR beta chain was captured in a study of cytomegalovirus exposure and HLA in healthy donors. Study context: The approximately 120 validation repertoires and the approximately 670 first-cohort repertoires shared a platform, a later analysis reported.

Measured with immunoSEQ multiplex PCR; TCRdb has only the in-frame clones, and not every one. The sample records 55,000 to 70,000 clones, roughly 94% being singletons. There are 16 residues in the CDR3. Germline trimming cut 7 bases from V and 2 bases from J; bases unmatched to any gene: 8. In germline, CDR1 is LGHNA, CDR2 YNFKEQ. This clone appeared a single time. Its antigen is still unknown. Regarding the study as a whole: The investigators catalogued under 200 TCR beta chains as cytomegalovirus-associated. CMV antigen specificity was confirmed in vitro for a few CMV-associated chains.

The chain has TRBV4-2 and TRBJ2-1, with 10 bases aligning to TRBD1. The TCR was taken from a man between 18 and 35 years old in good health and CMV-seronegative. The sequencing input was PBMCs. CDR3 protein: CASNPDGTGAYNEQFF. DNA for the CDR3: TGTGCCAGCAACCCAGATGGGACAGGGGCCTACAATGAGCAGTTCTTC.